This entry features one T cell receptor (beta chain) sequence. Sequence at one end of the junction differs from germline and may be a read error. Reverse transcription used about 0.5 to 1 ug RNA and random hexamers. MiXCR, applied by TCRdb to the immunoSEQ multiplex PCR reads, yields one record per CDR3 protein. The sample consists of around 150,000 distinct CDR3 sequences, about 94% of them appearing once. The data are from a study of CD8 T cells in Susac syndrome. Germline assignment: CDR1 DFQATT and CDR2 SNEGSKA (reference sequence). The CDR3 is 11 residues long. TEMRA cells were enriched by FACS, and CD4+ and CD8+ T cells were negatively isolated.

The sequenced material came from CD4+ T cells from PBMCs. J is TRBJ1-1 and V is TRBV20-1; D might be TRBD1 (6 bases). The sequence was collected from a human donor with Susac syndrome. DNA of the CDR3: TGCAGTGCAAGAGGACAGATCGAAGCTTTCTTT. Protein sequence: CSARGQIEAFF.